The rows below give T cell receptor beta chains drawn from one sample of a study of CD8+CD57+ T cells in acquired aplastic anemia. TCRdb processed the reads anew with MiXCR; each CDR3 protein has one entry. The sample consists of 350,000 to 450,000 distinct CDR3 sequences, 65% to 80% of them appearing once. The specimen sequenced was sorted CD4+, CD8+, or CD8+CD57+ T cells (not recorded which) from PBMCs. These TCRs come from a human donor in good health, serving as a control. Both conserved end residues are part of each CDR3. The D gene is left open where the match is weak. Not all rows give a size; the values are once, few, many and, for expanded clones, a class.

v_gene: TRBV7-2; d_gene: -; abundance: -; j_gene: TRBJ2-3; CDR3aa: CASSFATDTHNF; CDR3nt: TGTGCCAGCAGCTTTGCCACAGATACACACAATTTT
v_gene: TRBV5-4; d_gene: TRBD2; abundance: -; j_gene: TRBJ2-5; CDR3aa: CASSSGQAGGLAQYF; CDR3nt: TGTGCCAGCAGCTCCGGACAGGCGGGGGGGCTGGCCCAGTACTTC
v_gene: TRBV7-9; d_gene: -; abundance: once; j_gene: TRBJ2-7; CDR3aa: CASSPVGGSREQYF; CDR3nt: TGTGCCAGCAGCCCAGTGGGGGGTTCCCGCGAGCAGTACTTC
v_gene: TRBV5-8; d_gene: -; abundance: -; j_gene: TRBJ2-3; CDR3aa: CASSYRCADTQYF; CDR3nt: TGTGCCAGCAGCTACCGGTGTGCAGATACGCAGTATTTT
v_gene: TRBV20-1; d_gene: -; abundance: -; j_gene: TRBJ1-2; CDR3aa: CSAIDRQERGYTF; CDR3nt: TGCAGTGCCATAGATCGACAGGAGCGAGGCTACACCTTC
v_gene: TRBV11-2; d_gene: -; abundance: -; j_gene: TRBJ1-2; CDR3aa: CASSLEGRDYGYTF; CDR3nt: TGTGCCAGCAGCTTGGAAGGGCGTGACTATGGCTACACCTTC
v_gene: TRBV20-1; d_gene: TRBD1; abundance: once; j_gene: TRBJ1-2; CDR3aa: CSASSGEGTDGYTF; CDR3nt: TGCAGTGCTAGCTCGGGGGAGGGGACAGATGGCTACACCTTC
v_gene: TRBV2; d_gene: -; abundance: once; j_gene: TRBJ1-1; CDR3aa: CASTLAGLAEAFF; CDR3nt: TGTGCCAGCACCCTGGCGGGGCTCGCTGAAGCTTTCTTT
v_gene: TRBV7-2; d_gene: -; abundance: -; j_gene: TRBJ2-5; CDR3aa: CAGSSEGQGQETQYF; CDR3nt: TGTGCTGGCAGCTCTGAGGGGCAGGGACAAGAGACCCAGTACTTC
v_gene: TRBV20-1; d_gene: -; abundance: -; j_gene: TRBJ2-1; CDR3aa: CSARSGLDNEQFF; CDR3nt: TGCAGTGCTAGATCCGGGCTGGACAATGAGCAGTTCTTC
v_gene: TRBV20-1; d_gene: -; abundance: -; j_gene: TRBJ1-3; CDR3aa: CSAPDAKSYGNTIYF; CDR3nt: TGCAGTGCTCCCGACGCGAAGAGCTACGGAAACACCATATATTTT
v_gene: TRBV5-8; d_gene: -; abundance: -; j_gene: TRBJ1-1; CDR3aa: CASSLALGKEAFF; CDR3nt: TGTGCCAGCAGCCTTGCCCTGGGTAAAGAAGCTTTCTTT
v_gene: TRBV20-1; d_gene: TRBD1; abundance: -; j_gene: TRBJ2-7; CDR3aa: CSAPGQGYEQYF; CDR3nt: TGCAGTGCCCCGGGACAGGGTTACGAGCAGTACTTC
v_gene: TRBV7-2; d_gene: -; abundance: -; j_gene: TRBJ1-4; CDR3aa: CASRMTENNEKLFF; CDR3nt: TGTGCCAGCCGAATGACAGAAAATAATGAAAAACTGTTTTTT
v_gene: TRBV9; d_gene: -; abundance: many; j_gene: TRBJ1-3; CDR3aa: CASSVDGTAGNTIYF; CDR3nt: TGTGCCAGCAGCGTCGACGGGACTGCTGGAAACACCATATATTTT